This TCR beta chain emerged from a study of blood T cells in healthy people across ages. The germline V and J ends were trimmed by 2 bases and 8 bases, with 10 bases remaining between them. The germline V gene encodes CDR1 DFQATT and CDR2 SNEGSKA (reference sequence). CDR3 length: 13 residues. General study results and limits: Researchers deemed the diversity estimates from one million T cells underestimates. Significant beta diversity loss was already apparent by age approximately 42, declining roughly linearly.

A sample-barcoded 5' primer and a J-beta primer mix were used in a second PCR of about 7 to 12 cycles. Each cDNA was tagged by a template-switch adaptor containing 12 random nucleotides. From the 5' RACE reads, TCRdb called clonotypes with MiXCR, one entry per CDR3 protein. The table records 700,000 or so distinct CDR3 sequences, roughly 43% of them present only once. This clonotype has just a few counts. What it binds is not known. The chain carries TRBV20-1 and TRBJ1-6; unclear D gene. This TCR came from a man at least 80 years old in good health. The specimen sequenced was blood. In nucleotides, the CDR3 is TGCAGTGCTAGAATAAAACCAGATTCACCCCTCCACTTT. Its protein is CSARIKPDSPLHF.